These T cell receptor beta chains were read from a single sample in a study of cytomegalovirus exposure and HLA in healthy donors. Clones were read by immunoSEQ multiplex PCR, and TCRdb kept only the in-frame ones, dropping some. The sample holds 250,000 to 400,000 clones, 70% to 90% seen once. Specimen: PBMCs. Source of these receptors: a man aged 30-40 years in good health and CMV-seronegative. The CDR3 runs from the conserved cysteine through the conserved F or W. D genes are given only for firm matches. Not every row has a clone size; where given, it reads once, few, many or a size class.

CDR3 DNA | CDR3 protein | D gene | V gene | clone size | J gene
TGCAGCGTTGAAGATACGACTAGCGGGGGGGCTTACGAGCAGTACTTC | CSVEDTTSGGAYEQYF | TRBD2 | TRBV29-1 | . | TRBJ2-7
TGCGCCAGCAGCCAAGAGCCGGGACAGGGGTATGGCTACACCTTC | CASSQEPGQGYGYTF | TRBD1 | TRBV4-3 | once | TRBJ1-2
TGTGCCAGCAGCGAGGGTGCCTATGGCTACACCTTC | CASSEGAYGYTF | . | TRBV6-6 | . | TRBJ1-2
TGTGCCAGCAGCTACAGCTATTCACCCCTCCACTTT | CASSYSYSPLHF | . | TRBV13 | few | TRBJ1-6
TGTGCCATCAGTGAGGACAGCTACGAGCAGTACTTC | CAISEDSYEQYF | . | TRBV10-3 | . | TRBJ2-7
TGTGCCAGCAGCCCCGGACCAGGGGCTGAAAAACTGTTTTTT | CASSPGPGAEKLFF | . | TRBV7-2 | . | TRBJ1-4
TGTGCCAGCAGCTTAGGGGGGGGACAGGGTCCCACTGAAGCTTTCTTT | CASSLGGGQGPTEAFF | TRBD1 | TRBV7-2 | . | TRBJ1-1
TGTGCCAGCAGCCCGCAGGGGGCAATAGGCGAGCAGTACTTC | CASSPQGAIGEQYF | TRBD1 | TRBV7-2 | . | TRBJ2-7
TGTGCCAGCCAGGGGCAGAACACCGGGGAGCTGTTTTTT | CASQGQNTGELFF | . | TRBV18 | . | TRBJ2-2
TGTGCCAGCAGTTACGGCGGGGTGCGAGGCTACACCTTC | CASSYGGVRGYTF | . | TRBV6-6 | . | TRBJ1-2
TGTGCCAGCAGTTACTCGGGACTAGGTTTGTTTGAGACCCAGTACTTC | CASSYSGLGLFETQYF | TRBD2 | TRBV6-6 | . | TRBJ2-5
TGTGCCAGCAGTGGCGGACAGGGCCTGAATAGCAATCAGCCCCAGCATTTT | CASSGGQGLNSNQPQHF | TRBD1 | TRBV6-1 | . | TRBJ1-5
TGTGCCAGCACTATGACAGGGGGAGGTGAAAAACTGTTTTTT | CASTMTGGGEKLFF | TRBD1 | TRBV6-5 | . | TRBJ1-4
TGTGCCAGCAGCCAAGATCTCGGTTCCTACGAGCAGTACTTC | CASSQDLGSYEQYF | . | TRBV4-2 | . | TRBJ2-7
TGTGCCAGCAGCCCCATGACGGGGGGCCGGGACACTGAAGCTTTCTTT | CASSPMTGGRDTEAFF | . | TRBV5-6 | . | TRBJ1-1
TGTGCCAGCAGCTTAGTGGGGAGGGAGACCCAGTACTTC | CASSLVGRETQYF | . | TRBV11-2 | . | TRBJ2-5
TGTGCCAGCAGCACACCCCCAGGGTTAAACACCGGGGAGCTGTTTTTT | CASSTPPGLNTGELFF | . | TRBV11-2 | . | TRBJ2-2
TGTGCCAGCAGCGTGGGGACAGGGGCCTACGAGCAGTACTTC | CASSVGTGAYEQYF | TRBD1 | TRBV9 | . | TRBJ2-7